This T cell receptor beta chain was sequenced in a study of T-cell reconstitution after alpha-beta-depleted transplantation in children. This clonotype was observed a handful of times. The antigen is undetermined. Construction of the TCRbeta library involved unique molecular identifiers. TCRdb passed the PCR reads through MiXCR, listing each CDR3 protein once. The repertoire holds about a million distinct CDR3 sequences, with roughly 31% as singletons. Per the germline V gene, CDR1 is SGHNT and CDR2 is YYREEE (reference sequence). Trimming at V came to 10 bases and at J to 1 base, leaving 9 bases not matched to a gene. The CDR3 spans 14 residues. Study-wide findings and caveats: Elevated TCRbeta diversity at day 60 was traced, in some patients, to surviving recipient T cells and thymic progenitors.

The receptor comes from a boy in the first two years of life who had a stem cell transplant for SCID, so the T cells may come from the graft donor. The starting material was PBMCs, mostly from graft donor cells, obtained 360 days after TCRalphabeta/CD19-depleted stem cell transplant. The rearrangement uses TRBV5-4 and TRBJ2-3, with 7 bases aligning to TRBD1. The CDR3 reads CAFTGQVGTDTQYF. DNA of the CDR3: TGTGCCTTTACCGGACAGGTGGGCACAGATACGCAGTATTTT.